These 24 T cell receptor beta chains came from one sample sequenced in a study of blood T cell repertoires in COVID-19. TCRdb's table, derived via immunoSEQ multiplex PCR, lists solely in-frame clones and lacks some. Of about 97,000 clones listed, 92% are singletons. The sequencing input was peripheral blood. Every receptor here comes from a woman in her 50s with COVID-19, enrolled during active disease.

The chain uses TRBV7-3 and TRBJ2-1, with TRBD2 matching over 11 bases. The CDR3 is 16 residues long. CDR1 and CDR2 from the germline V gene are SGHTA and FQGTGA. Trimming removed 6 bases from V and 3 bases from J; junction bases left unmatched: 7. CDR3: CASSQLAGGLYNEQFF. CDR3 DNA sequence: TGTGCCAGCAGTCAATTAGCGGGGGGGCTCTACAATGAGCAGTTCTTC.

V usage is TRBV7-8 and J usage is TRBJ1-6; no reliable D call. Trimming took off 8 bases at V and 6 bases at J, with 11 bases between the two ends. CDR1 is SGHVS, CDR2 FQNEAQ, per germline. The CDR3 loop spans 13 amino acids. The CDR3 is CASGMELNSPLHF. CDR3 nucleotide sequence: TGTGCCAGCGGAATGGAGCTTAATTCACCCCTCCACTTT. Complete variable domain (other parts from reference TRBV7-8 and TRBJ1-6): GAGVSQSPRYKVAKRGQDVALRCDPISGHVSLFWYQQALGQGPEFLTYFQNEAQLDKSGLPSDRFFAERPEGSVSTLKIQRTQQEDSAVYLCASGMELNSPLHFGNGTRLTVT.

V is TRBV28 and J is TRBJ1-2, with D maybe TRBD1 (5 bases). This CDR3 region has 13 residues. V was trimmed by 2 bases and J by 4 bases, leaving 8 bases between them. Per germline, CDR1 MDHEN and CDR2 SYDVKM. The CDR3 loop is CASSLGGLYGYTF. CDR3 sequence (DNA): TGTGCCAGCAGTTTAGGGGGACTCTATGGCTACACCTTC.

This chain uses TRBV14 with TRBJ2-1, with 7 bases identical to TRBD2. This CDR3 is 14 amino acids long. Looked up from germline, CDR1 is SGHDN and CDR2 is FVKESK. The V and J ends lost 3 bases and 9 bases, in that order; junction bases with no gene match: 8. CDR3 protein: CASSHEGLSSEQFF. CDR3 bases: TGTGCCAGCAGCCACGAGGGACTATCCAGTGAGCAGTTCTTC. Together with reference TRBV14 and TRBJ2-1, the CDR3 gives the full variable domain: EAGVTQFPSHSVIEKGQTVTLRCDPISGHDNLYWYRRVMGKEIKFLLHFVKESKQDESGMPNNRFLAERTGGTYSTLKVQPAELEDSGVYFCASSHEGLSSEQFFGPGTRLTVL.

J is TRBJ1-2 and V is TRBV7-9, with TRBD1 matching 7 bases. CDR3 length equals 18 residues. Germline values: CDR1 SEHNR, CDR2 FQNEAQ (reference sequence). Trimming at V came to 1 base and at J to 0 bases, leaving 11 bases not matched to a gene. CDR3 DNA: TGTGCCAGCAGCTTAGATTCCGGGACAGCAGGCCCTAACTATGGCTACACCTTC. Translation: CASSLDSGTAGPNYGYTF.

The chain employs TRBV6-1 and TRBJ2-7; D is perhaps TRBD2 (7 bases). This CDR3 region has 18 residues. With 0 bases removed from V and 4 bases from J, the gap between germline ends came to 22 bases. The germline V gene has CDR1 MNHNS and CDR2 SASEGT. The CDR3 region has the DNA TGTGCCAGCAGTGAAGCTCGGCTGGGGGGGCTGGCTCTTTACGAGCAGTACGTC. Translation: CASSEARLGGLALYEQYV.

The V gene is TRBV28, the J gene TRBJ1-2; D perhaps matches TRBD1 (6 bases). Trimming removed 9 bases from V and 14 bases from J, with 16 bases in between. Germline values: CDR1 MDHEN, CDR2 SYDVKM. The CDR3 covers 10 residues. The CDR3 DNA is TGTGCCAGTGAGGGACAAAGGAGGACCTTC. This sequence encodes CASEGQRRTF.

The count of this clone is one. The chain has TRBV9 and TRBJ2-7; D perhaps matches TRBD1 (5 bases). The CDR3 consists of 12 residues. Germline CDR1 reads SGDLS; CDR2 reads YYNGEE. Trimming shortened V by 4 bases and J by 6 bases, and 11 bases separated the two germline ends. Here the CDR3 DNA reads TGTGCCAGCAGCCCCGGTCAGGGCGAGCAGTACTTC. It encodes CASSPGQGEQYF.

The V and J genes are TRBV10-1 and TRBJ1-1, with TRBD1 matching 7 bases. The germline V gene has CDR1 WNHNN and CDR2 SYGVQD (reference sequence). V shed 6 bases, J shed 3 bases, and the junction held 4 bases outside the gene matches. The CDR3 contains 13 residues. CDR3 sequence reads: CASSLDRDTEAFF. The CDR3 DNA reads as TGCGCCAGCAGCCTTGACAGGGACACTGAAGCTTTCTTT.

In this sample, this clone turned up once. The chain combines TRBV11-2 with TRBJ2-4; D call uncertain. The CDR3 spans 13 residues. The germline CDR1 and CDR2 sequences are SGHAT and FQNNGV. V lost 6 bases to trimming and J lost 0 bases, with 6 bases between them. The DNA for the CDR3 is TGTGCCAGCAGATCTACAGCCAAAAACATTCAGTACTTC. As protein: CASRSTAKNIQYF.

The V call is TRBV5-1, the J call TRBJ2-2; 7 bases are shared with TRBD1. V dropped 0 bases and J dropped 0; count of bases not matched to a gene: 2. This CDR3 is 16 amino acids long. Per germline, CDR1 SGHRS and CDR2 YFSETQ. CDR3 protein: CASSLVQGANTGELFF. The CDR3 region has the DNA TGCGCCAGCAGCTTGGTTCAGGGGGCGAACACCGGGGAGCTGTTTTTT.

This rearrangement joins TRBV7-2 to TRBJ1-4, with D uncertain. Trimming removed 0 bases at V and 2 bases at J, with 10 bases between. This CDR3 is built from 16 residues. The germline gives CDR1 SGHTA, CDR2 FQGNSA. CDR3 DNA: TGTGCCAGCAGCTTAGCGAGGGTTCGGACTAATGAAAAACTGTTTTTT. Its protein is CASSLARVRTNEKLFF.

The rearrangement uses TRBV5-1 and TRBJ2-5, with TRBD2 matching 13 bases. Germline V gene data show CDR1 as SGHRS and CDR2 as YFSETQ. The ends lost 4 bases at V and 7 bases at J; junction bases unmatched: 4. CDR3 length equals 14 residues. The CDR3 nucleotides read TGCGCCAGCAGCGGACTAGCGGGGGTAGGGACCCAGTACTTC. Its protein product is CASSGLAGVGTQYF.

This sequence joins TRBV19 and TRBJ1-4, with D unclear. Trimming left V 2 bases short and J 7 bases short, with 5 bases between. CDR1 and CDR2 (germline): LNHDA, SQIVND (reference sequence). This CDR3 region has 12 residues. CDR3 protein: CASSIPSEKLFF. CDR3 nucleotide sequence: TGTGCCAGTAGTATACCTAGTGAAAAACTGTTTTTT.

V gene TRBV19 combines with J gene TRBJ2-1; possibly TRBD2 for D (6 bases). Germline CDR1 reads LNHDA; CDR2 reads SQIVND (reference sequence). The CDR3 extends over 15 amino acids. The germline V and J ends were trimmed by 0 bases and 2 bases, with 8 bases remaining between them. CDR3 in amino acids: CASSIEAGTYNEQFF. CDR3 DNA sequence: TGTGCCAGTAGTATAGAGGCGGGAACCTACAATGAGCAGTTCTTC.

The rearrangement links TRBV4-1 to TRBJ2-1; 13 bases fit TRBD2. The V gene end was trimmed by 5 bases and the J gene end by 2 bases; junction bases not matched to a gene: 3. The germline gives CDR1 MGHRA, CDR2 YSYEKL. This CDR3 comprises 16 residues. In DNA form, the CDR3 reads TGCGCCAGCAGCTCCGGACTAGCGGGGGCCTACAATGAGCAGTTCTTC. It codes for CASSSGLAGAYNEQFF.

This clone was seen a single time. As DNA, the CDR3 is TGCGCCAGCAGCTTGGCCCCTCCGGGAGGGGAGCTGTTTTTT. This encodes CASSLAPPGGELFF. V is TRBV5-1 and J is TRBJ2-2; D is possibly TRBD2 (5 bases). The CDR3 has 14 residues. Germline lookup yields CDR1 SGHRS and CDR2 YFSETQ. V lost 0 bases to trimming and J lost 8 bases, with 11 bases between them.

This chain uses TRBV11-2 with TRBJ1-3; TRBD1 is a possible D gene (5 bases). This CDR3 spans 16 amino acids. Germline loops: CDR1 SGHAT, CDR2 FQNNGV. Trimming shortened V by 5 bases and J by 0 bases, and 14 bases separated the two germline ends. The CDR3 bases are TGTGCCAGCAGCCCCCTAGACGGACACTCTGGAAACACCATATATTTT. Protein product: CASSPLDGHSGNTIYF.

The rearrangement links TRBV5-1 to TRBJ2-4, with 7 bases matching TRBD1. The junction had 8 bases not matched to a gene; V was cut back by 0 bases and J by 2 bases. Germline V gene data show CDR1 as SGHRS and CDR2 as YFSETQ. There are 17 residues in the CDR3. The CDR3 bases are TGCGCCAGCAGCTTGGCCCCTCCGACAGGGACCAAAAACATTCAGTACTTC. Translating gives CASSLAPPTGTKNIQYF.

In its sample, this clone was seen once. The genes are TRBV12-3 or TRBV12-4 and TRBJ1-2, with D tentatively TRBD1 (6 bases). The CDR3 is 10 residues long. Trimming removed 6 bases from V and 11 bases from J, with 10 bases in between. Here the CDR3 DNA reads TGTGCCAGCAGCAAAAGGGGGTACACCTTC. This translates into CASSKRGYTF.

The chain has TRBV28 and TRBJ1-2, with 9 bases lining up with TRBD1. The CDR3 totals 15 residues. V trimming: 5 bases; J trimming: 3 bases; junction bases outside the gene matches: 7. Per germline, CDR1 MDHEN and CDR2 SYDVKM. The CDR3 spells CASSQPGQGYYGYTF. CDR3 nucleotide sequence: TGTGCCAGCAGTCAGCCGGGACAGGGATACTATGGCTACACCTTC.

This rearrangement joins TRBV6-5 to TRBJ1-6, with a weak D call TRBD1 (6 bases). Germline V gene data show CDR1 as MNHEY and CDR2 as SVGAGI. With 2 bases removed from V and 3 bases from J, the gap between germline ends came to 8 bases. CDR3 size: 15 residues. The DNA for the CDR3 is TGTGCCAGCAGTTACGGGGACAACTATAATTCACCCCTCCACTTT. The encoded protein is CASSYGDNYNSPLHF.

The chain links TRBV10-3 to TRBJ1-2, with 8 positions matching TRBD1. Trimming at V came to 4 bases and at J to 3 bases, leaving 1 base not matched to a gene. The germline CDR1 and CDR2 sequences are ENHRY and SYGVKD. This CDR3 spans 13 amino acids. The CDR3 protein is CAISVTGDYGYTF. CDR3 DNA sequence: TGTGCCATCAGTGTGACAGGGGACTATGGCTACACCTTC.

The rearrangement joins TRBV19 to TRBJ1-2; D is undetermined. The CDR3 sequence is 15 residues long. The ends were cut back, 4 bases at V and 6 bases at J, with 18 bases in the middle. CDR1 LNHDA and CDR2 SQIVND come from the germline V gene (reference sequence). As DNA, the CDR3 is TGTGCCAGTAGTAAAGATGGGAGCCGGAGGGATGGCTACACCTTC. It yields the protein CASSKDGSRRDGYTF.